Described below is a single TCR beta chain sequence and its context. The data were taken from a study of blood T cell repertoires in COVID-19. Overall study: Spain, Italy and the United States supplied samples that represented acute and convalescent COVID-19. Sample material is recorded as cDNA or gDNA derived from T cells, B-cell-depleted T cells, or PBMCs.

Authors' data handling: Estimation of nucleated cell counts was performed using reference gene primer amplification. Using immunoSEQ multiplex PCR, the repertoire was profiled, and TCRdb retains in-frame clones only, with some absent. That table is the source of V, J and clone size, and D and trimming were worked out from the DNA. The sample holds under 250,000 clones, about 80% seen once. Specimen: peripheral blood. The receptor comes from a middle-aged man with active or convalescent COVID-19.

CDR3 residues: CASSSDSRLNEQFF. DNA of the CDR3: TGTGCCAGTAGTTCCGACAGTCGTTTGAATGAGCAGTTCTTC. V is TRBV19 and J is TRBJ2-1, with D possibly matching TRBD1 (5 bases). The V gene lost 5 bases and the J gene lost 7 bases, with 15 bases spanning the gap. Germline V lookup: CDR1 LNHDA, CDR2 SQIVND (reference sequence). The CDR3 sequence is 14 residues long.